The sequence of this TCR beta chain was determined in a study of naive and memory T cell subsets. By proportion, this clonotype is medium-sized. Antigen: not known. Ligated cDNA underwent four rounds of PCR with nested alpha and beta constant region primers and SP2. TCRdb reprocessed the UMI-ligation and nested PCR reads via MiXCR and lists one record per CDR3 protein. This table holds 20,000 to 25,000 distinct CDR3 sequences, roughly 6% found once. Treatment noted: skin biopsy from PPD injection site in Mantoux-positive individual. TCR cDNA received a 3' ligated oligonucleotide that carried a UMI. Overall study results and limits: TCRs were reportedly recovered from both biopsy types, mostly tuberculin test sites.

Per the germline V gene, CDR1 is MDHEN and CDR2 is SYDVKM. J was trimmed by 6 bases and V by 10 bases; bases with no gene match: 12. This CDR3 is built from 15 residues. This clonotype was sampled from an adult in good health. The rearrangement uses TRBV28 and TRBJ2-2, with TRBD1 matching 9 bases. The source material was skin, sampled from a tuberculin skin test site. The CDR3 here is CATLEIQGAPGELFF. The DNA of the CDR3 is TGTGCCACCCTAGAGATACAGGGGGCGCCCGGGGAGCTGTTTTTT.